The 25 T cell receptor beta chains below were found in one sample sequenced in a study of blood T cell repertoires in COVID-19. Data came from immunoSEQ multiplex PCR; TCRdb stores just in-frame clones and leaves some out. The repertoire holds about 200,000 clones, with about nine tenths as singletons. Material: peripheral blood. The source is a young man with active or convalescent COVID-19.

The CDR3 DNA is TGCAGCGTTGAATCGACTAGCGTCCCCGGGGAGCTGTTTTTT. It codes for CSVESTSVPGELFF. This sequence joins TRBV29-1 and TRBJ2-2, with 8 nucleotides matching TRBD2. This CDR3 has 14 amino acids. The germline V gene encodes CDR1 SQVTM and CDR2 ANQGSEA. J was trimmed by 6 bases and V by 2 bases; bases with no gene match: 5.

The chain joins TRBV27 to TRBJ1-5, with a tentative D call TRBD1 (6 bases). In germline, CDR1 is MNHEY, CDR2 SMNVEV (reference sequence). V was cut by 4 bases and J by 6 bases, with 13 bases left in between. This CDR3 has 14 amino acids. The CDR3 spells CASSSPGARQPQHF. The CDR3 nucleotides read TGTGCCAGCAGTTCGCCAGGGGCACGTCAGCCCCAGCATTTT.

The chain is built from TRBV7-2 and TRBJ2-1, with 10 bases that match TRBD2. CDR3 length equals 17 residues. Trimming cost V 1 base and J 7 bases; bases outside gene matches: 10. Germline values: CDR1 SGHTA, CDR2 FQGNSA. The CDR3 is CASSLGEGLATWNEQFF. DNA for the CDR3: TGTGCCAGCAGCTTAGGCGAGGGACTAGCGACTTGGAATGAGCAGTTCTTC. Combining the CDR3 with reference TRBV7-2 and TRBJ2-1 gives the whole variable domain GAGVSQSPSNKVTEKGKDVELRCDPISGHTALYWYRQSLGQGLEFLIYFQGNSAPDKSGLPSDRFSAERTGGSVSTLTIQRTQQEDSAVYLCASSLGEGLATWNEQFFGPGTRLTVL.

Only one count was recorded for this clone. The genes are TRBV7-9 and TRBJ1-2; D ambiguous. The ends were cut back, 3 bases at V and 3 bases at J, with 5 bases in the middle. Per germline, CDR1 SEHNR and CDR2 FQNEAQ (reference sequence). The CDR3 has 12 amino acids. The CDR3, as DNA: TGTGCCAGCAGCTTGGGCGACTATGGCTACACCTTC. Translated, it gives CASSLGDYGYTF.

The rearrangement joins TRBV30 to TRBJ1-3, with TRBD1 identical over 8 bases. This CDR3 has 15 amino acids. Germline values: CDR1 GTSNPN, CDR2 SVGIG (reference sequence). The ends lost 1 base at V and 7 bases at J; junction bases unmatched: 9. CDR3 nucleotides: TGTGCCTGGAGTGGGATCAACAGGGGGTGGAACACCATATATTTT. It yields the protein CAWSGINRGWNTIYF.

J is TRBJ2-7 and V is TRBV10-3, with D perhaps TRBD1 (5 bases). Germline CDR1 ENHRY, CDR2 SYGVKD. The CDR3 is 12 residues long. V dropped 3 bases and J dropped 2 bases, with 5 bases sitting between them. The DNA of the CDR3 is TGTGCCATCAGTGAACAGGCCTACGAGCAGTACTTC. It translates to CAISEQAYEQYF.

The DNA for the CDR3 is TGTGCCAGCAGCCCGGGACTAGCGGGAGCAAATACGCAGTATTTT. Protein product: CASSPGLAGANTQYF. The chain employs TRBV6-5 and TRBJ2-3; 14 nucleotides line up with TRBD2. The CDR3 is 15 amino acids. The trim removed 6 bases at V and 7 bases at J, leaving 6 bases unmatched. Germline V lookup: CDR1 MNHEY, CDR2 SVGAGI.

The chain couples TRBV7-2 to TRBJ2-7; TRBD1 might be the D (6 bases). The CDR3 loop spans 14 amino acids. V was cut by 5 bases and J by 2 bases, with 13 bases left in between. Germline CDR1 is SGHTA and CDR2 is FQGNSA. As DNA, the CDR3 is TGTGCCAGCAGCCTCACGACAGGAACCTACGAGCAGTACTTC. Residues: CASSLTTGTYEQYF.

This sequence joins TRBV21-1 and TRBJ2-1; TRBD2, the D gene given by the table, was not confirmed from the DNA. TRBV21-1 is termed a pseudogene. This CDR3 is 17 amino acids long. This CDR3 is CASSKFEGDSYYNEQFF. The CDR3 DNA reads as TGTGCCAGCAGCAAATTCGAGGGTGATAGTTACTACAATGAGCAGTTCTTC.

The V gene is TRBV27, the J gene TRBJ2-7, with D hard to call. CDR3 length: 14 residues. Germline V gene sequence: CDR1 MNHEY, CDR2 SMNVEV (reference sequence). Trimming removed 0 bases at V and 1 base at J, with 7 bases between. This chain's CDR3 is CASSLSGRSYEQYF. The CDR3 DNA is TGTGCCAGCAGTTTATCCGGCAGGTCCTACGAGCAGTACTTC.

The chain is built from TRBV5-5 and TRBJ2-1; the match to TRBD2 covers 9 bases. The ends lost 0 bases at V and 5 bases at J; junction bases unmatched: 3. This CDR3 is 15 amino acids long. Germline values: CDR1 SGHKS, CDR2 YYEKEE (reference sequence). The CDR3 DNA reads as TGTGCCAGCAGCTTGGGACTAGCGGACAACAATGAGCAGTTCTTC. It is translated as CASSLGLADNNEQFF. Complete variable domain (other parts from reference TRBV5-5 and TRBJ2-1): DAGVTQSPTHLIKTRGQQVTLRCSPISGHKSVSWYQQVLGQGPQFIFQYYEKEERGRGNFPDRFSARQFPNYSSELNVNALLLGDSALYLCASSLGLADNNEQFFGPGTRLTVL.

This chain connects TRBV28 to TRBJ1-4; D ambiguous. The V and J ends lost 1 base and 8 bases respectively, with 11 bases between them. Per the germline V gene, CDR1 is MDHEN and CDR2 is SYDVKM. The CDR3 is made up of 14 amino acids. The CDR3 bases are TGTGCCAGCAGTTTATTGGCAGGTTGGGAAAAACTGTTTTTT. Amino acids: CASSLLAGWEKLFF. The variable domain in full, completed from reference TRBV28 and TRBJ1-4, reads DVKVTQSSRYLVKRTGEKVFLECVQDMDHENMFWYRQDPGLGLRLIYFSYDVKMKEKGDIPEGYSVSREKKERFSLILESASTNQTSMYLCASSLLAGWEKLFFGSGTQLSVL.

This clone was recorded once. V gene TRBV7-2 combines with J gene TRBJ2-2, with 8 bases fitting TRBD2. With V trimmed by 5 bases and J by 6 bases, 8 bases remained unmatched. This CDR3 is 15 amino acids long. The V gene's germline CDR1 is SGHTA and CDR2 FQGNSA. CDR3: CASSPRSGSSGELFF. The CDR3 coding sequence is TGTGCCAGCAGCCCCCGGAGCGGGAGCTCCGGGGAGCTGTTTTTT.

V is TRBV5-1 and J is TRBJ2-5, with TRBD1 identical over 8 bases. The germline gives CDR1 SGHRS, CDR2 YFSETQ. The junction had 12 bases not matched to a gene; V was cut back by 5 bases and J by 6 bases. The CDR3 is 15 residues long. The CDR3 protein is CASRKAQGAEKTQYF. The CDR3 nucleotides read TGCGCCAGCAGAAAGGCCCAGGGGGCTGAGAAGACCCAGTACTTC.

This sequence joins TRBV9 and TRBJ1-1, with D maybe TRBD1 (5 bases). Germline assignment: CDR1 SGDLS and CDR2 YYNGEE. The CDR3 extends over 15 amino acids. V dropped 4 bases and J dropped 3 bases, with 16 bases sitting between them. CDR3 nucleotides: TGTGCCAGCAGCCCCGGGGGAGGGGTTTACACTGAAGCTTTCTTT. This sequence encodes CASSPGGGVYTEAFF.

This chain links TRBV3-1 (or the pseudogene TRBV3-2) with TRBJ2-7; D might be TRBD1 (6 bases). The germline V gene encodes CDR1 LGHDT and CDR2 YNNKEL (reference sequence). Trimming removed 0 bases from V and 8 bases from J, with 23 bases in between. This CDR3 has 17 residues. CDR3 DNA sequence: TGTGCCAGCAGCCAAGATAGGATGGGGACACGGGGTGGGAAGCAGTACTTC. Residues: CASSQDRMGTRGGKQYF.

This sequence joins TRBV28 and TRBJ1-2, with D possibly matching TRBD1 (6 bases). Trimming pared 6 bases from V and 4 bases from J, leaving 9 bases between. Per germline, CDR1 MDHEN and CDR2 SYDVKM. This CDR3 comprises 12 residues. CDR3 loop: CASRTGVYGYTF. The CDR3 coding sequence is TGTGCCAGCAGGACAGGAGTCTATGGCTACACCTTC.

In this sample, this clone turned up once. A read error may produce the germline difference seen at one junction end. The chain has TRBV12-3 or TRBV12-4 and TRBJ1-6, with D maybe TRBD1 (6 bases). There are 13 residues in the CDR3. For the CDR3, the DNA is TGTGCCAGCAGTCTCGACAGGAATTTACCCCTCCACTTT. It translates to CASSLDRNLPLHF.

The rearrangement joins TRBV6-5 to TRBJ2-7; TRBD2 agrees at 7 bases. This CDR3 is 13 amino acids long. The V and J ends lost 6 bases and 6 bases, in that order; junction bases with no gene match: 8. Germline assignment: CDR1 MNHEY and CDR2 SVGAGI. CDR3 amino acids: CASRPGTTGEQYF. The CDR3 region has the DNA TGTGCCAGCAGACCCGGGACTACGGGCGAGCAGTACTTC.

This chain uses TRBV19 with TRBJ1-6; D call uncertain. Germline V lookup: CDR1 LNHDA, CDR2 SQIVND (reference sequence). This CDR3 spans 16 amino acids. V lost 5 bases and J 13 bases, leaving 24 bases between the germline ends. CDR3 in DNA: TGTGCCAGTAGTGCGGAAGGCAAGGAGGTTCCCTCCCCCCTCCACTTT. Translating it yields CASSAEGKEVPSPLHF. Variable domain in full (rest from reference TRBV19 and TRBJ1-6): DGGITQSPKYLFRKEGQNVTLSCEQNLNHDAMYWYRQDPGQGLRLIYYSQIVNDFQKGDIAEGYSVSREKKESFPLTVTSAQKNPTAFYLCASSAEGKEVPSPLHFGNGTRLTVT.

The chain couples TRBV19 to TRBJ1-1; D may be TRBD1 (6 bases). This CDR3 region has 14 residues. The ends were cut back, 5 bases at V and 3 bases at J, with 13 bases in the middle. Per the germline V gene, CDR1 is LNHDA and CDR2 is SQIVND (reference sequence). For the CDR3, the DNA is TGTGCCAGTAGTGTAACAGGGACGGACACTGAAGCTTTCTTT. This gives the protein CASSVTGTDTEAFF.

Concerning this clone: One end of the junction is discordant with germline, which a read error may explain. This sample also contains other DNA sequences that code for the same CDR3. The gene calls are TRBV5-1 and TRBJ2-7; 8 bases map to TRBD1. The CDR3 covers 15 residues. The germline V gene encodes CDR1 SGHRS and CDR2 YFSETQ. CDR3 protein: CASSLGPDRASEQYF. The DNA for the CDR3 is TGCGCCAGCAGCTTGGGGCCGGACAGGGCGAGCGAGCAGTACTTT. Drawing the rest from reference TRBV5-1 and TRBJ2-7, the complete variable domain is KAGVTQTPRYLIKTRGQQVTLSCSPISGHRSVSWYQQTPGQGLQFLFEYFSETQRNKGNFPGRFSGRQFSNSRSEMNVSTLELGDSALYLCASSLGPDRASEQYFGPGTRLTVT.

This chain connects TRBV6-5 to TRBJ1-2; 9 bases fit TRBD1. V trimming: 6 bases; J trimming: 7 bases; junction bases outside the gene matches: 3. In germline, CDR1 is MNHEY, CDR2 SVGAGI. This CDR3 has 12 residues. CDR3 nucleotide sequence: TGTGCCAGCAGACAGGGGGCGGGTGGCTACACCTTC. It yields the protein CASRQGAGGYTF.

The chain has TRBV7-8 and TRBJ1-1; no reliable D call. V was cut by 6 bases and J by 0 bases, with 14 bases left in between. Germline CDR1 SGHVS, CDR2 FQNEAQ. This CDR3 spans 15 amino acids. CDR3 sequence reads: CASRTANVVNTEAFF. CDR3 coding DNA: TGTGCCAGCAGAACCGCCAATGTAGTGAACACTGAAGCTTTCTTT.

This clone was seen a single time. This chain connects TRBV27 to TRBJ2-7, with D possibly matching TRBD2 (6 bases). Trimming cost V 5 bases and J 2 bases, with 16 bases left between them. CDR3 length: 15 amino acids. The germline gives CDR1 MNHEY, CDR2 SMNVEV (reference sequence). This CDR3 is CASSPWDGGAYEQYF. Here the CDR3 DNA reads TGTGCCAGCAGTCCATGGGACGGAGGGGCCTACGAGCAGTACTTC.